This TCR beta chain comes out of a study of blood T cell repertoires in COVID-19. Trimming cost V 0 bases and J 3 bases, with 10 bases left between them. This CDR3 is built from 14 residues. CDR1 and CDR2 (germline): SGHDT, YYEEEE. Repertoires were generated with immunoSEQ multiplex PCR, while TCRdb's copy carries only in-frame clones and drops some. Among approximately 270,000 clones, around 93% were seen once, and the ten largest hold 2.5% to 3%. The specimen was PBMCs or T cells enriched from blood (not recorded which). The receptor's source is a man in his forties or fifties who had been exposed to COVID-19. This sequence joins TRBV5-6 and TRBJ2-7, with D possibly TRBD1 on 6 matching bases. As DNA, the CDR3 is TGTGCCAGCAGCTTGGGCAGGGGATACTACGAGCAGTACTTC. This sequence encodes CASSLGRGYYEQYF.